These T cell receptor beta chains were read from a single sample in a study of blood T cell repertoires in COVID-19. Produced via immunoSEQ multiplex PCR; TCRdb's table is partial and in-frame only. The data show 100,000 to 150,000 clones, roughly 90% seen once. Sequencing was done on a sample of peripheral blood. These receptors were collected from a middle-aged man with COVID-19, enrolled during active disease. CDR3s include the opening cysteine and the closing phenylalanine or tryptophan. Fields, in order: clone size, V gene, CDR3 protein. Part of the rows lack a size; the others show once, few, many or a class for expanded clones.

size: NA
V: TRBV5-1
CDR3: CASSSQSSGNTIYF

size: NA
V: TRBV21-1
CDR3: CASSDRQGAGANVLTF

size: NA
V: TRBV20-1
CDR3: CSARRGDTQYF

size: NA
V: TRBV18
CDR3: CASSELADSYEQYF

size: few
V: TRBV4-3
CDR3: CASSQTTGSYNEQFF

size: few
V: TRBV12-5
CDR3: CASGTGGRDNEQFF

size: NA
V: TRBV18
CDR3: CASSPSQGSYNEQFF

size: NA
V: TRBV6-6
CDR3: CASSYQQGNTEAFF

size: NA
V: TRBV9
CDR3: CASSVAAGGTYNEQFF

size: NA
V: TRBV4-3
CDR3: CASSQELYSNQPQHF

size: once
V: TRBV6-5
CDR3: CATGPAANEKLFF

size: NA
V: TRBV5-1
CDR3: CASSLFQNTGELFF

size: once
V: TRBV18
CDR3: CASSPPILAGPGEQFF

size: few
V: TRBV15
CDR3: CATSYDRASGNTIYF

size: NA
V: TRBV7-8
CDR3: CASSIRERGTETQYF

size: NA
V: TRBV21-1
CDR3: CASSKGRTGDYEQYF

size: few
V: TRBV28
CDR3: CASSRTRLAGGGTDTQYF

size: NA
V: TRBV21-1
CDR3: CASKKGHHQPQHF

size: NA
V: TRBV11-2
CDR3: CASSLAQRAGAIDTQYF

size: NA
V: TRBV7-6
CDR3: CASSSGTSFNEQFF

size: NA
V: TRBV5-1
CDR3: CASSLMQVGNTEAFF

size: NA
V: TRBV5-1
CDR3: CASSLPAGVADTQYF

size: NA
V: TRBV6-2/TRBV6-3
CDR3: CASGRGEGQPQHF

size: NA
V: TRBV29-1
CDR3: CSVEEEKQGTYISTDTQYF

size: NA
V: TRBV11-2
CDR3: CASSLQGRGLGDTQYF

size: NA
V: TRBV5-4
CDR3: CASSLGPGMEDTQYF

size: NA
V: TRBV19
CDR3: CASDDRASNQPQHF

size: NA
V: TRBV2
CDR3: CASSEFRRNEKLFF

size: NA
V: TRBV7-2
CDR3: CASSLQGADTQYF

size: NA
V: TRBV10-3
CDR3: CAISENGQGTEAFF

size: NA
V: TRBV4-3
CDR3: CASSPQPGEAYGYTF

size: NA
V: TRBV9
CDR3: CASSPRGDRGNSPLHF

size: NA
V: TRBV5-1
CDR3: CASSSGQIVDEQYF

size: NA
V: TRBV12-3/TRBV12-4
CDR3: CASSLAGGETQYF

size: NA
V: TRBV19
CDR3: CASSTQDRRNQPQHF

size: NA
V: TRBV5-8
CDR3: CASSSSSGSLSNEQFF

size: NA
V: TRBV9
CDR3: CASSVNTELYF

size: NA
V: TRBV30
CDR3: CAWSLSRVGPNEKLFF

size: NA
V: TRBV5-1
CDR3: CASSLSAPGANVLTF

size: once
V: TRBV19
CDR3: CASSRDRGPGEQFF

size: NA
V: TRBV18
CDR3: CASSPYPGSSYNEQFF

size: NA
V: TRBV4-3
CDR3: CASSQGQGTYGYTF

size: NA
V: TRBV5-4
CDR3: CASSTGGFQETQYF

size: NA
V: TRBV6-5
CDR3: CASTLRPGTGERAFF

size: NA
V: TRBV7-2
CDR3: CASSLTGQGSYEQYF